The present entry profiles one T cell receptor beta chain with its context. Its specificity is not known. This entry comes from a study of blood T cells in healthy people across ages. The authors ran a second PCR of roughly 6 to 12 cycles using a sample-barcoded 5' primer and a J-beta primer mix. Each CDR3 protein is one row after TCRdb ran MiXCR on the 5' RACE reads. The repertoire holds around 900,000 distinct CDR3 sequences, with roughly 51% as singletons. Germline CDR1 MDHEN, CDR2 SYDVKM. The CDR3 is 16 amino acids. General study points: Estimated diversity across one million T cells was deemed an underestimate. Per-million-T-cell TCR beta diversity fell roughly linearly with age. What prevented conclusive comparison of naive and antigen-experienced cells was that PBMCs were unsorted.

The receptor's source is a woman aged 55-69 years in good health. The chain uses TRBV28 and TRBJ2-7; D gene uncertain. The DNA end lines up better with TRBJ2-4; the J call may be wrong. Sequenced sample: blood. CDR3 protein: CASSPRRWWPKNIQYF. In DNA form, the CDR3 reads TGTGCCAGCAGTCCAAGGCGCTGGTGGCCCAAAAACATTCAGTACTTC.